This T cell receptor (beta chain) was sequenced in a study of blood T cells in healthy people across ages. With a J-beta primer mix and a sample-barcoded 5' primer, a second PCR ran 7 to 11 cycles. MiXCR, run by TCRdb on the 5' RACE reads, gives a single entry per CDR3 protein. The data hold 1.5 million or so distinct CDR3 sequences, with approximately 43% observed a single time. The sequenced sample consisted of blood. The TCR originated in a young woman in good health.

The chain's CDR3 is CASSHISGRSYNEQFF. CDR3 in DNA: TGCGCCAGCAGCCACATTAGCGGGAGATCCTACAATGAGCAGTTCTTC. The J gene is TRBJ2-1, the V gene TRBV4-1; 9 positions match TRBD2. Trimming cost V 3 bases and J 1 base; bases outside gene matches: 4. The CDR3 is 16 residues long. The germline CDR1 and CDR2 sequences are MGHRA and YSYEKL.